These T cell receptor beta chains were read from a single sample in a study of draining lymph node invasion in breast cancer. Via MiXCR, TCRdb re-called the bulk RNA-seq reads, giving one row per CDR3 protein. Here the sample spans 3,000 or so distinct CDR3 sequences, about three quarters being singletons. The sample was sorted memory CD4+ effector T cells from a lymph node. Receptors were obtained from a female donor with luminal breast cancer. Both conserved end residues are part of each CDR3. Fields, in order: D gene, V gene, J gene, clone size, CDR3 DNA, CDR3 protein. D genes are given only for firm matches. Expanded clones get a size class; other rows say once, few or many, or leave the size out.

d_call: -
v_call: TRBV7-9
j_call: TRBJ2-1
clone_size: -
cdr3_nt: TGTGCCAGCAGCATTAACTCCTACAATGAGCAGTTCTTC
cdr3_aa: CASSINSYNEQFF

d_call: TRBD2
v_call: TRBV7-2
j_call: TRBJ2-7
clone_size: few
cdr3_nt: TGTGCCAGCAGCCCGTCGCTAGCGGGGGACTACGAGCAGTACTTC
cdr3_aa: CASSPSLAGDYEQYF

d_call: -
v_call: TRBV20-1
j_call: TRBJ1-1
clone_size: -
cdr3_nt: TGCAGTGCTCCTATCACAGGGAGGAACACTGAAGCTTTCTTT
cdr3_aa: CSAPITGRNTEAFF

d_call: TRBD2
v_call: TRBV5-1
j_call: TRBJ2-5
clone_size: -
cdr3_nt: TGCGCCAGCAGCTTGTGGGGGGGAACGGAGACCCAGTACTTC
cdr3_aa: CASSLWGGTETQYF

d_call: TRBD1
v_call: TRBV27
j_call: TRBJ1-2
clone_size: -
cdr3_nt: TGTGCCAGCAGGTCCTCCTCTGGGACAGGGGGCGGCTATGGCTACACCTTC
cdr3_aa: CASRSSSGTGGGYGYTF

d_call: -
v_call: TRBV4-1
j_call: TRBJ1-2
clone_size: once
cdr3_nt: TGCGCCAGCAGCCCTCAACAAGTCGACGCCCAGGGGTATGGCTACACCTTC
cdr3_aa: CASSPQQVDAQGYGYTF

d_call: TRBD1
v_call: TRBV5-4
j_call: TRBJ1-2
clone_size: -
cdr3_nt: TGTGCCAGCAGCTTGTCAGGGACAGGGGGCTATGGCTACACCTTC
cdr3_aa: CASSLSGTGGYGYTF

d_call: TRBD2
v_call: TRBV4-2
j_call: TRBJ2-3
clone_size: -
cdr3_nt: TGTGCCAGCAGCCCACTAGCGGGGGGGAGCACAGATACGCTGTATTTT
cdr3_aa: CASSPLAGGSTDTLYF

d_call: -
v_call: TRBV4-1
j_call: TRBJ1-2
clone_size: -
cdr3_nt: TGCGCCAGCAGCCAAGATAGTTTGTACTATGGCTACACCTTC
cdr3_aa: CASSQDSLYYGYTF

d_call: TRBD2
v_call: TRBV7-9
j_call: TRBJ2-7
clone_size: -
cdr3_nt: TGTGCCAGCAGCCCGGGGCGGTCTAGCGGGGACGCCTACGAGCAGTACTTC
cdr3_aa: CASSPGRSSGDAYEQYF

d_call: -
v_call: TRBV7-2
j_call: TRBJ2-1
clone_size: once
cdr3_nt: TGTGCCAGCAGCTCCCATTTTGGGAATGAGCAGTTCTTC
cdr3_aa: CASSSHFGNEQFF

d_call: -
v_call: TRBV12-3/TRBV12-4
j_call: TRBJ1-2
clone_size: -
cdr3_nt: TGTGCCAGCAGTTTAGGGCGACAGGCCTATGGCTACACCTTC
cdr3_aa: CASSLGRQAYGYTF

d_call: -
v_call: TRBV20-1
j_call: TRBJ1-1
clone_size: -
cdr3_nt: TGCAGTGCTAGTCAGGGGAACACTGAAGCTTTCTTT
cdr3_aa: CSASQGNTEAFF

d_call: -
v_call: TRBV12-3/TRBV12-4
j_call: TRBJ2-1
clone_size: -
cdr3_nt: TGTGCCAGCAGTTTAGGGTCAGGGGAGCAGTTCTTC
cdr3_aa: CASSLGSGEQFF

d_call: -
v_call: TRBV11-3
j_call: TRBJ2-4
clone_size: -
cdr3_nt: TGTGCCAGCGGACCTTGGGATTCGCTAGCCAAAAACATTCAGTACTTC
cdr3_aa: CASGPWDSLAKNIQYF

d_call: TRBD1
v_call: TRBV5-1
j_call: TRBJ2-5
clone_size: few
cdr3_nt: TGCGCCAGCAGCCCGTTCGGGACAGGGGAAGAGACCCAGTACTTC
cdr3_aa: CASSPFGTGEETQYF

d_call: -
v_call: TRBV12-3/TRBV12-4
j_call: TRBJ1-3
clone_size: large
cdr3_nt: TGTGCCAGCAGTTCGGGGAAAGTAGACACCATATATTTT
cdr3_aa: CASSSGKVDTIYF

d_call: TRBD2
v_call: TRBV12-3/TRBV12-4
j_call: TRBJ2-4
clone_size: -
cdr3_nt: TGTGCCAGCACCTTTATGGCTAGCGGGAGTCTTCTAGCCAAAAACATTCAGTACTTC
cdr3_aa: CASTFMASGSLLAKNIQYF

d_call: -
v_call: TRBV13
j_call: TRBJ2-1
clone_size: -
cdr3_nt: TGTGCCAGCAGCTCCCCGTCCTACAATGAGCAGTTCTTC
cdr3_aa: CASSSPSYNEQFF

d_call: TRBD2
v_call: TRBV7-2
j_call: TRBJ2-7
clone_size: -
cdr3_nt: TGTGCCAGCAGCTTAGGACTAGCGTCCTACGAGCAGTACTTC
cdr3_aa: CASSLGLASYEQYF

d_call: -
v_call: TRBV10-3
j_call: TRBJ1-1
clone_size: few
cdr3_nt: TGTGCCATCAGTGAAGGACGCTTGAACACTGAAGCTTTCTTT
cdr3_aa: CAISEGRLNTEAFF

d_call: -
v_call: TRBV4-2
j_call: TRBJ2-2
clone_size: -
cdr3_nt: TGTGCCAGCAGCCAAGGGGCCGGCGGGGTGGCCGGGGAGCTGTTTTTT
cdr3_aa: CASSQGAGGVAGELFF

d_call: TRBD1
v_call: TRBV30
j_call: TRBJ2-5
clone_size: few
cdr3_nt: TGTGCCTGGAGTTCCGGACAGGGTGGGTTCGGAGAGACCCAGTACTTC
cdr3_aa: CAWSSGQGGFGETQYF

d_call: -
v_call: TRBV20-1
j_call: TRBJ2-7
clone_size: -
cdr3_nt: TGCAGTGCCACAAACCCCCGGGGGCGCGACGAGCAGTACTTC
cdr3_aa: CSATNPRGRDEQYF

d_call: -
v_call: TRBV27
j_call: TRBJ1-1
clone_size: -
cdr3_nt: TGTGCCAGCAGTTTAGCTCTGACAGGGAACACTGAAGCTTTCTTT
cdr3_aa: CASSLALTGNTEAFF

d_call: TRBD1
v_call: TRBV5-1
j_call: TRBJ1-1
clone_size: few
cdr3_nt: TGCGCCAGCAGCTCAGGGACAGGGATCGAAGCTTTCTTT
cdr3_aa: CASSSGTGIEAFF

d_call: -
v_call: TRBV5-8
j_call: TRBJ1-5
clone_size: -
cdr3_nt: TGTGCCAGCAGCTTGGGCCTCTATAGCAATCAGCCCCAGCATTTT
cdr3_aa: CASSLGLYSNQPQHF

d_call: -
v_call: TRBV10-2
j_call: TRBJ1-2
clone_size: -
cdr3_nt: TGCGCCAGCAGTGAGTCGAGTCAGAACTATGGCTACACCTTC
cdr3_aa: CASSESSQNYGYTF

d_call: TRBD1
v_call: TRBV6-5
j_call: TRBJ1-5
clone_size: -
cdr3_nt: TGTGCCAGCAGTTACTCTTGGACAGGGGATCAGCCCCAGCATTTT
cdr3_aa: CASSYSWTGDQPQHF

d_call: -
v_call: TRBV19
j_call: TRBJ2-7
clone_size: once
cdr3_nt: TGTGCCAGTAGTATATCGCTTCGACCGCCGGAGTACGAGCAGTACTTC
cdr3_aa: CASSISLRPPEYEQYF

d_call: -
v_call: TRBV5-8
j_call: TRBJ1-5
clone_size: -
cdr3_nt: TGTGCCAGCAGCTTGAAGGTCGGAGGCAATCAGCCCCAGCATTTT
cdr3_aa: CASSLKVGGNQPQHF

d_call: -
v_call: TRBV14
j_call: TRBJ1-1
clone_size: -
cdr3_nt: TGTGCCAGCAGCCAAGAACTGAACACTGAAGCTTTCTTT
cdr3_aa: CASSQELNTEAFF

d_call: -
v_call: TRBV18
j_call: TRBJ2-3
clone_size: -
cdr3_nt: TGTGCCAGCTCGTACTCGGCTAGCACAGATACGCAGTATTTT
cdr3_aa: CASSYSASTDTQYF

d_call: TRBD2
v_call: TRBV10-3
j_call: TRBJ2-7
clone_size: -
cdr3_nt: TGTGCCATCAGTGGTGAGGTAGCGGGCTCCTACGAGCAGTACTTC
cdr3_aa: CAISGEVAGSYEQYF

d_call: -
v_call: TRBV7-2
j_call: TRBJ2-3
clone_size: large
cdr3_nt: TGTGCCAGCAGCTTATCACAGCACACAGATACGCAGTATTTT
cdr3_aa: CASSLSQHTDTQYF

d_call: -
v_call: TRBV2
j_call: TRBJ1-1
clone_size: once
cdr3_nt: TGTGCCAGCAGTGGAACGGGCGATAAAGCTTTCTTT
cdr3_aa: CASSGTGDKAFF

d_call: -
v_call: TRBV30
j_call: TRBJ1-5
clone_size: once
cdr3_nt: TGTGCCTGGAGTAATTGGGCAGAGAATCAGCCCCAGCATTTT
cdr3_aa: CAWSNWAENQPQHF

d_call: -
v_call: TRBV20-1
j_call: TRBJ2-1
clone_size: few
cdr3_nt: TGCAGTGCTACCGACCGGGGCAATGAGCAGTTCTTC
cdr3_aa: CSATDRGNEQFF

d_call: -
v_call: TRBV7-2
j_call: TRBJ1-1
clone_size: few
cdr3_nt: TGTGCCAGCAGCCGAGTAGGTTTGGGCACTGAAGCTTTCTTT
cdr3_aa: CASSRVGLGTEAFF

d_call: -
v_call: TRBV12-3/TRBV12-4
j_call: TRBJ1-6
clone_size: -
cdr3_nt: TGTGCCAGCACCCAGGGTAGACGGAATTCACCCCTCCACTTT
cdr3_aa: CASTQGRRNSPLHF

d_call: -
v_call: TRBV29-1
j_call: TRBJ1-5
clone_size: -
cdr3_nt: TGCAGCGTTGCAGGGGCATTCAATCAGCCCCAGCATTTT
cdr3_aa: CSVAGAFNQPQHF

d_call: -
v_call: TRBV4-3
j_call: TRBJ2-7
clone_size: -
cdr3_nt: TGCGCCAGCAGTCAGGGGATCAGCTCCTACGAGCAGTACTTC
cdr3_aa: CASSQGISSYEQYF

d_call: TRBD2
v_call: TRBV15
j_call: TRBJ2-3
clone_size: -
cdr3_nt: TGTGCCACCAGCCCCCTAGGAAGACTAGCGGGGGGCACAGATACGCAGTATTTT
cdr3_aa: CATSPLGRLAGGTDTQYF

d_call: -
v_call: TRBV12-3/TRBV12-4
j_call: TRBJ1-5
clone_size: few
cdr3_nt: TGTGCCAGCGACAACAGGGAGAATCAGCCCCAGCATTTT
cdr3_aa: CASDNRENQPQHF

d_call: -
v_call: TRBV7-2
j_call: TRBJ2-5
clone_size: -
cdr3_nt: TGTGCCAGCAGCCGTACCCCTAGCGTCCAAGAGACCCAGTACTTC
cdr3_aa: CASSRTPSVQETQYF